This T cell receptor (beta chain) emerged from a study of shared clonotypes between healthy human individuals. CDR3 length: 13 residues. Trimming left V 4 bases short and J 4 bases short, with 10 bases between. Germline lookup yields CDR1 LNHDA and CDR2 SQIVND (reference sequence). Profiled with immunoSEQ multiplex PCR; TCRdb holds only in-frame clones, not every one. Seen here are a few million clones, roughly 90% observed once, and the top ten hold around 0.4%. The rearrangement uses TRBV19 and TRBJ1-2; D unresolved. Sequences were obtained from naive CD4+ T cells from PBMCs. Indicated subset: CD45RA+ positively selected. The clonotype comes from a man younger than 35 in good health. Some clones in this sample may be carry-over from other donors' samples. This CDR3 is CASSTTEIYGYTF. The CDR3 nucleotides are TGTGCCAGTAGTACCACAGAAATCTATGGCTACACCTTC.